These 28 T cell receptor beta chains were all obtained from the same sample, sequenced in a study of cytomegalovirus exposure and HLA in healthy donors. Both 60 Vbeta primers and 13 Jbeta primers went into the PCR. The method was immunoSEQ multiplex PCR; TCRdb's version includes in-frame clones alone and lacks a portion of them. The sample comprises about 98,000 clones, about four fifths of which are singletons, and 3% to 4.5% rests with the top ten. Material: PBMCs. Receptor source: a female donor in good health and CMV-seropositive.

This clone showed up just once. The J gene is TRBJ1-2, the V gene TRBV7-2; 7 nucleotides agree with TRBD1. This CDR3 contains 15 residues. With 5 bases clipped from V and 4 bases from J, the junction kept 10 bases outside the gene matches. Germline V gene sequence: CDR1 SGHTA, CDR2 FQGNSA. CDR3 sequence: CASSDQTGVGYGYTF. The CDR3 nucleotides are TGTGCCAGCAGCGATCAAACAGGGGTTGGCTATGGCTACACCTTC. The full variable domain, completed using reference TRBV7-2 and TRBJ1-2, is GAGVSQSPSNKVTEKGKDVELRCDPISGHTALYWYRQSLGQGLEFLIYFQGNSAPDKSGLPSDRFSAERTGGSVSTLTIQRTQQEDSAVYLCASSDQTGVGYGYTFGSGTRLTVV.

V and J are TRBV25-1 and TRBJ1-5, with D perhaps TRBD1 (6 bases). Trimming left V 3 bases short and J 2 bases short, with 14 bases between. The CDR3 spans 16 residues. CDR1 and CDR2 from the germline V gene are MGHDK and SYGVNS. CDR3 coding DNA: TGTGCCAGCAGTGAGGGGAGACAGGTAGGCAATCAGCCCCAGCATTTT. Translating it yields CASSEGRQVGNQPQHF.

This chain uses TRBV5-1 with TRBJ1-1; D gene ambiguous. Per germline, CDR1 SGHRS and CDR2 YFSETQ. The CDR3 runs 14 residues. V was cut by 2 bases and J by 4 bases, with 12 bases left in between. The DNA for the CDR3 is TGCGCCAGCAGCTTACAACCCTGGAGCACTGAAGCTTTCTTT. It specifies CASSLQPWSTEAFF.

This clone was recorded a few times. The chain joins TRBV7-9 to TRBJ2-1; 7 nucleotides align to TRBD1. This CDR3 contains 14 residues. Germline values: CDR1 SEHNR, CDR2 FQNEAQ (reference sequence). V lost 0 bases to trimming and J lost 6 bases; unmatched junction nucleotides: 2. CDR3 sequence: CASSLAGQINEQFF. CDR3 nucleotide sequence: TGTGCCAGCAGCTTAGCGGGACAGATCAATGAGCAGTTCTTC.

This chain uses TRBV5-4 with TRBJ1-1; D not resolved. Germline V gene lookup returns CDR1 SGHNT and CDR2 YYREEE (reference sequence). The CDR3 has 12 residues. V was clipped by 2 bases and J by 6 bases, with 8 bases between them. CDR3 sequence (DNA): TGTGCCAGCAGCTTTGAGGGCTCTGAAGCTTTCTTT. It is translated as CASSFEGSEAFF.

The chain couples TRBV5-4 to TRBJ2-7; no clear D gene. This CDR3 spans 14 amino acids. V lost 2 bases to trimming and J lost 0 bases, with 9 bases between them. Germline loops: CDR1 SGHNT, CDR2 YYREEE (reference sequence). The CDR3 DNA follows: TGTGCCAGCAGCTTCGGGTCCACCTCCTACGAGCAGTACTTC. Protein product: CASSFGSTSYEQYF.

The V call is TRBV6-5, the J call TRBJ2-7; perhaps TRBD2 as D (5 bases). The CDR3 length is 13 residues. V dropped 3 bases and J dropped 3 bases, with 9 bases sitting between them. Germline V gene sequence: CDR1 MNHEY, CDR2 SVGAGI. The CDR3 loop reads CASSYTGNYEQYF. DNA for the CDR3: TGTGCCAGCAGTTATACGGGGAACTACGAGCAGTACTTC.

The chain joins TRBV7-2 to TRBJ2-7; 11 nucleotides line up with TRBD2. The CDR3 extends over 15 amino acids. Germline CDR1 reads SGHTA; CDR2 reads FQGNSA. The V gene end was trimmed by 1 base and the J gene end by 7 bases; junction bases not matched to a gene: 6. The CDR3 is CASSLVLAGGGEQYF. The CDR3 DNA follows: TGTGCCAGCAGCTTAGTGCTAGCGGGAGGTGGGGAGCAGTACTTC.

The gene calls are TRBV28 and TRBJ2-7; 7 bases match TRBD1. In germline, CDR1 is MDHEN, CDR2 SYDVKM. CDR3 length: 14 amino acids. The ends lost 7 bases at V and 2 bases at J; junction bases unmatched: 8. CDR3 sequence reads: CASKQGDSTYEQYF. CDR3 nucleotide sequence: TGTGCCAGCAAGCAGGGGGACAGCACCTACGAGCAGTACTTC. The complete variable domain, with remaining parts taken from reference TRBV28 and TRBJ2-7, reads DVKVTQSSRYLVKRTGEKVFLECVQDMDHENMFWYRQDPGLGLRLIYFSYDVKMKEKGDIPEGYSVSREKKERFSLILESASTNQTSMYLCASKQGDSTYEQYFGPGTRLTVT.

This chain joins TRBV6-6 and TRBJ2-5, with a weak D call TRBD2 (6 bases). V was cut by 0 bases and J by 5 bases, with 16 bases left in between. The germline V gene has CDR1 MNHNY and CDR2 SVGAGI (reference sequence). This CDR3 region has 16 residues. DNA for the CDR3: TGTGCCAGCAGTTACTCGGGAGCGGTGGAGGGGGAGACCCAGTACTTC. Translating it yields CASSYSGAVEGETQYF.

The chain employs TRBV7-9 and TRBJ2-2; 10 positions match TRBD2. The germline V gene has CDR1 SEHNR and CDR2 FQNEAQ (reference sequence). The CDR3 is made up of 15 amino acids. J was trimmed by 8 bases and V by 4 bases; bases with no gene match: 7. The CDR3 DNA follows: TGTGCCAGCAGCTGGCTAGCGGGAGTAGATGGGGAGCTGTTTTTT. Protein sequence: CASSWLAGVDGELFF.

The chain couples TRBV19 to TRBJ2-1; 9 positions match TRBD2. The CDR3 runs 15 residues. Germline V CDR1 and CDR2: LNHDA, SQIVND (reference sequence). J lost 5 bases, V lost 5 bases, and 7 bases had no gene match. CDR3 protein: CASSASSGVHNEQFF. In DNA form, the CDR3 reads TGTGCCAGTAGTGCTTCTAGCGGGGTCCACAATGAGCAGTTCTTC.

This clone was counted once. V usage is TRBV6-5 and J usage is TRBJ2-1; D perhaps matches TRBD1 (6 bases). V was shortened by 5 bases and J by 6 bases, with 17 bases between the two germline ends. Germline V gene data show CDR1 as MNHEY and CDR2 as SVGAGI. The CDR3 covers 15 residues. CDR3 sequence: CASSPYDRLINEQFF. Here the CDR3 DNA reads TGTGCCAGCAGTCCTTACGACAGGTTGATCAATGAGCAGTTCTTC.

The rearrangement joins TRBV10-3 to TRBJ2-2; TRBD2 might be the D (6 bases). The V and J ends lost 6 bases and 4 bases respectively, with 15 bases between them. From germline, CDR1 is ENHRY and CDR2 SYGVKD. There are 15 residues in the CDR3. CDR3 nucleotides: TGTGCCATCAGAGGGACGACGGGGGTCACCGGGGAGCTGTTTTTT. Translating it yields CAIRGTTGVTGELFF.

The sample holds a few counts of this clone. This chain joins TRBV5-1 and TRBJ1-1; maybe TRBD1 (6 bases). V shed 0 bases and J shed 0 bases, with 18 bases lying between them. CDR3 length: 18 residues. Germline V gives CDR1 SGHRS, CDR2 YFSETQ. The CDR3 sequence: CASSLDEQGKRMNTEAFF. CDR3 coding DNA: TGCGCCAGCAGCTTGGATGAGCAGGGGAAGCGGATGAACACTGAAGCTTTCTTT.

The count of this clone is one. The gene calls are TRBV6-5 and TRBJ1-1; D may be TRBD1 (5 bases). Trimming removed 7 bases from V and 7 bases from J, with 13 bases in between. This CDR3 is built from 12 residues. The V gene's germline CDR1 is MNHEY and CDR2 SVGAGI. The CDR3, as DNA: TGTGCCAGCACTGAAAAGGGGATTGAAGCTTTCTTT. Protein sequence: CASTEKGIEAFF.

The J gene is TRBJ2-2, the V gene TRBV27; the D gene is possibly TRBD1 (6 bases). The CDR3 consists of 17 residues. V was trimmed by 0 bases and J by 0 bases, leaving 11 bases between them. Germline V gene sequence: CDR1 MNHEY, CDR2 SMNVEV (reference sequence). CDR3 in amino acids: CASSLSQGNANTGELFF. The CDR3 region has the DNA TGTGCCAGCAGTTTATCCCAGGGGAACGCGAACACCGGGGAGCTGTTTTTT.

This clone was seen more than once but under ten times. This sequence joins TRBV27 and TRBJ1-1; 8 bases are a match to TRBD1. Trimming at V came to 3 bases and at J to 4 bases, leaving 4 bases not matched to a gene. Germline CDR1 and CDR2: MNHEY and SMNVEV (reference sequence). CDR3 length: 14 residues. The CDR3: CASSLSTGGTEAFF. CDR3 bases: TGTGCCAGCAGTTTGTCTACAGGGGGCACTGAAGCTTTCTTT.

The CDR3 DNA reads TGTGCCAGCAGTTCTTACGGGAGTCTCAACGAGCAGTACTTC. Its translation: CASSSYGSLNEQYF. This chain joins TRBV2 and TRBJ2-7; perhaps TRBD2 as D (6 bases). V was pared by 5 bases and J by 5 bases, with 16 bases between. CDR1 SNHLY and CDR2 FYNNEI come from the germline V gene. The CDR3 sequence is 14 residues long.

The V call is TRBV28, the J call TRBJ2-7; TRBD2 matches at 8 bases. The CDR3 loop spans 14 amino acids. V shed 2 bases, J shed 4 bases, and the junction held 4 bases outside the gene matches. Germline CDR1 reads MDHEN; CDR2 reads SYDVKM. Here the CDR3 DNA reads TGTGCCAGCAGTTTACAGCGGGAGTTTTACGAGCAGTACTTC. It encodes CASSLQREFYEQYF. Variable domain in full (rest from reference TRBV28 and TRBJ2-7): DVKVTQSSRYLVKRTGEKVFLECVQDMDHENMFWYRQDPGLGLRLIYFSYDVKMKEKGDIPEGYSVSREKKERFSLILESASTNQTSMYLCASSLQREFYEQYFGPGTRLTVT.

The chain uses TRBV4-2 and TRBJ2-7, with D possibly being TRBD2 (6 bases). Germline lookup yields CDR1 LGHNA and CDR2 YNFKEQ. CDR3 length: 15 residues. Trimming removed 1 base at V and 7 bases at J, with 17 bases between. The CDR3 region has the DNA TGTGCCAGCAGCCAAGGTACGGCTAGCGAAGAGGAGCAGTACTTC. As protein: CASSQGTASEEEQYF.

Turning to this clone: At one of its ends the junction is not consistent with the germline gene, which may arise from a read error. The chain carries TRBV7-9 and TRBJ2-7; 13 bases align to TRBD2. The CDR3 consists of 16 residues. The germline CDR1 and CDR2 sequences are SEHNR and FQNEAQ (reference sequence). Here the CDR3 DNA reads TGTTCCAGCAGCACGCAGACTAGCGGGAGGTACGACGAGCAGTACTTC. Protein sequence: CSSSTQTSGRYDEQYF. Variable domain in full (rest from reference TRBV7-9 and TRBJ2-7): DTGVSQNPRHKITKRGQNVTFRCDPISEHNRLYWYRQTLGQGPEFLTYFQNEAQLEKSRLLSDRFSAERPKGSFSTLEIQRTEQGDSAMYLCSSSTQTSGRYDEQYFGPGTRLTVT.

The J gene is TRBJ2-1, the V gene TRBV9; a possible D gene is TRBD1 (5 bases). This CDR3 spans 16 amino acids. Germline CDR1 is SGDLS and CDR2 is YYNGEE. V was trimmed by 2 bases and J by 2 bases, leaving 14 bases between them. The CDR3 DNA reads as TGTGCCAGCAGCGTCGCGGCGACAGATCCCTACAATGAGCAGTTCTTC. Amino acids: CASSVAATDPYNEQFF.

In DNA, the CDR3 is TGTGCCAGCAGTTTCCTCGTCGTCTGGGGCGGGACGACCCCAACGGGGACAGATACGCAGTATTTT. Amino acids: CASSFLVVWGGTTPTGTDTQYF. This chain joins TRBV27 and TRBJ2-3; D perhaps matches TRBD2 (6 bases). The CDR3 contains 22 residues. CDR1 and CDR2 (germline): MNHEY, SMNVEV (reference sequence). Trimming shortened V by 3 bases and J by 3 bases, and 34 bases separated the two germline ends.

This clone was counted once. The J gene is TRBJ2-7, the V gene TRBV10-2, with 7 bases that match TRBD2. V was pared by 1 base and J by 5 bases, with 5 bases of the junction left unmatched. Looked up from germline, CDR1 is WSHSY and CDR2 is SAAADI. The CDR3 totals 14 residues. As DNA, the CDR3 is TGCGCCAGCAGTGAGTTAAGCGGGACCCACGAGCAGTACTTC. This sequence encodes CASSELSGTHEQYF.

This sequence joins TRBV11-2 and TRBJ2-7, with 9 bases identical to TRBD2. This CDR3 contains 15 residues. The V segment lost 3 bases and the J segment 1 base; nucleotides outside the gene matches: 4. Germline V CDR1 and CDR2: SGHAT, FQNNGV. The CDR3 coding sequence is TGTGCCAGCAGCTTTGGGCTAGCGGGATCCTACGAGCAGTACTTC. This translates into CASSFGLAGSYEQYF.

This chain uses TRBV6-4 with TRBJ2-2; maybe TRBD2 (6 bases). The CDR3 length is 14 residues. V dropped 2 bases and J dropped 2 bases, with 6 bases sitting between them. Per the germline V gene, CDR1 is MRHNA and CDR2 is SNTAGT. DNA for the CDR3: TGTGCCAGCAGTGACGGACTAAACACCGGGGAGCTGTTTTTT. It translates to CASSDGLNTGELFF.

This chain connects TRBV10-3 to TRBJ2-2; maybe TRBD2 (6 bases). The CDR3 is made up of 15 amino acids. Germline CDR1 and CDR2: ENHRY and SYGVKD. Trimming cost V 4 bases and J 1 base, with 10 bases left between them. The CDR3 loop reads CAISAISGNTGELFF. The CDR3 DNA follows: TGTGCCATCAGTGCCATTAGCGGGAACACCGGGGAGCTGTTTTTT.